These 26 T cell receptor beta chains came from one sample sequenced in a study of CD8+ T cells in alopecia areata. Extracted RNA was reverse transcribed into cDNA, the sequencing template. Here immunoSEQ multiplex PCR was the method, and the copy in TCRdb shows in-frame clones only, minus some. The repertoire holds about 120,000 clones, with around 63% as singletons. The treatment is: oral pan-JAK inhibitor, 5-10 mg twice daily. The specimen was CD4+ T cells sorted from blood, collected at week 4, from a patient treated with tofacitinib. These receptors all come from a human donor with alopecia areata.

The chain joins TRBV29-1 to TRBJ1-2; weak D call: TRBD1 (6 bases). The CDR3 consists of 12 residues. Per germline, CDR1 SQVTM and CDR2 ANQGSEA. V shed 5 bases and J shed 8 bases, with 15 bases lying between them. CDR3 coding DNA: TGCAGCGTTCGTGTGGGGGCGCGAGGCTACACCTTC. This encodes CSVRVGARGYTF.

The chain couples TRBV4-1 to TRBJ2-5; 9 positions match TRBD1. The CDR3 sequence is 14 residues long. V was pared by 4 bases and J by 5 bases, with 5 bases of the junction left unmatched. CDR1 is MGHRA, CDR2 YSYEKL, per germline. CDR3 DNA sequence: TGCGCCAGCAGCCCCCGGACAGGGGAGGAGACCCAGTACTTC. Its translation: CASSPRTGEETQYF.

The rearrangement uses TRBV30 and TRBJ2-5, with D possibly matching TRBD2 (5 bases). The V gene's germline CDR1 is GTSNPN and CDR2 SVGIG (reference sequence). CDR3 length equals 12 residues. Trimming took off 5 bases at V and 5 bases at J, with 12 bases between the two ends. The CDR3 is CAWGRGRETQYF. DNA for the CDR3: TGTGCCTGGGGTCGGGGTCGGGAGACCCAGTACTTC.

The V and J genes are TRBV28 and TRBJ1-2, with 9 bases lining up with TRBD1. The CDR3 is 14 residues long. Unmatched junction bases numbered 8, after V lost 5 bases and J lost 7 bases. The V gene's germline CDR1 is MDHEN and CDR2 SYDVKM. The CDR3 coding sequence is TGTGCCAGCAGTCCCCCGGGACAGGGATTTGGCTACACCTTC. This codes for CASSPPGQGFGYTF.

Details on this clone: This CDR3 is also generated by other DNA sequences in the sample. This chain connects TRBV30 to TRBJ2-7; D is undetermined. Trimming removed 0 bases from V and 5 bases from J, with 5 bases in between. From germline, CDR1 is GTSNPN and CDR2 SVGIG (reference sequence). The CDR3 totals 11 residues. The CDR3 region has the DNA TGTGCCTGGAGTGTAAGGGACGAGCAGTACTTC. Amino acids: CAWSVRDEQYF.

Turning to this clone: Possible read error: a much larger clone is one base away. V gene TRBV14 combines with J gene TRBJ1-1; 8 bases agree with TRBD1. V shed 5 bases and J 4 bases; nucleotides not matched to a gene: 3. The CDR3 runs to 13 residues. Germline lookup yields CDR1 SGHDN and CDR2 FVKESK. The DNA for the CDR3 is TGTGCCAGCAGCGAAACAGGGGGCACTGAAGCTTTCTTT. Its translation is CASSETGGTEAFF.

The chain links TRBV9 to TRBJ2-1; D gene ambiguous. Germline values: CDR1 SGDLS, CDR2 YYNGEE. This CDR3 contains 13 residues. V gave up 3 bases and J gave up 4 bases, with 8 bases separating them. Here the CDR3 DNA reads TGTGCCAGCAGCGCAGACACTTACAATGAGCAGTTCTTC. As protein: CASSADTYNEQFF.

The gene calls are TRBV30 and TRBJ1-1; TRBD1 matches 8 bases. Germline CDR1 GTSNPN, CDR2 SVGIG (reference sequence). There are 13 residues in the CDR3. V was clipped by 6 bases and J by 5 bases; unmatched bases: 8. The CDR3 here is CACNRGLATEAFF. The CDR3 DNA reads as TGTGCCTGCAACAGGGGGTTGGCGACTGAAGCTTTCTTT.

This clone was detected a few times. DNA for the CDR3: TGTGCCAGCAGCGCCGCCGGCAGAGGGTTCTCCTACGAGCAGTACTTC. Protein sequence: CASSAAGRGFSYEQYF. The chain joins TRBV9 to TRBJ2-7; D is possibly TRBD2 (5 bases). Trimming took off 3 bases at V and 0 bases at J, with 16 bases between the two ends. Germline CDR1 SGDLS, CDR2 YYNGEE. The CDR3 contains 16 residues.

This sequence joins TRBV7-9 and TRBJ2-5; 14 bases fit TRBD2. Germline-derived CDR1 and CDR2 are SEHNR and FQNEAQ (reference sequence). CDR3 length: 15 amino acids. The ends lost 5 bases at V and 4 bases at J; junction bases unmatched: 3. CDR3 in amino acids: CASSDGTSGRETQYF. DNA for the CDR3: TGTGCCAGCAGCGACGGGACTAGCGGGAGAGAGACCCAGTACTTC.

The chain uses TRBV10-3 and TRBJ2-2; D unresolved. CDR3 length: 16 amino acids. V was shortened by 0 bases and J by 3 bases, with 11 bases between the two germline ends. Germline V gene sequence: CDR1 ENHRY, CDR2 SYGVKD. The CDR3 region is CAISESRLSDTGELFF. CDR3 DNA: TGTGCCATCAGTGAGTCACGTCTATCCGACACCGGGGAGCTGTTTTTT.

The table lists this clone with a few counts. The chain combines TRBV7-9 with TRBJ2-3; D not certain. The CDR3 is 17 amino acids. The germline CDR1 and CDR2 sequences are SEHNR and FQNEAQ (reference sequence). The ends were cut back, 5 bases at V and 3 bases at J, with 21 bases in the middle. This chain's CDR3 is CASSPSSLRRPTDTQYF. For the CDR3, the DNA is TGTGCCAGCAGCCCCTCTAGTCTGAGGCGGCCGACAGATACGCAGTATTTT.

This sequence joins TRBV28 and TRBJ1-2; the match to TRBD1 covers 10 bases. The CDR3 has 14 amino acids. V gave up 4 bases and J gave up 6 bases; unmatched junction bases: 5. Germline V lookup: CDR1 MDHEN, CDR2 SYDVKM. The chain's CDR3 is CASSWGTGVNGYTF. The CDR3 DNA follows: TGTGCCAGCAGTTGGGGGACAGGGGTGAATGGCTACACCTTC.

V usage is TRBV27 and J usage is TRBJ2-1, with D unresolved. The V gene lost 3 bases and the J gene lost 2 bases, with 14 bases spanning the gap. Germline CDR1 reads MNHEY; CDR2 reads SMNVEV (reference sequence). The CDR3 is 16 amino acids. The CDR3 DNA reads TGTGCCAGCAGTTTTGGATTAGCCGTCACCTACAATGAGCAGTTCTTC. It codes for CASSFGLAVTYNEQFF.

This clone was seen a handful of times. The chain links TRBV7-8 to TRBJ2-5, with D tentatively TRBD2 (7 bases). CDR1 and CDR2 (germline): SGHVS, FQNEAQ. The ends were cut back, 0 bases at V and 1 base at J, with 15 bases in the middle. The CDR3 extends over 17 amino acids. The CDR3 region has the DNA TGTGCCAGCAGCTTAGCGGGAGGGACAATCCGCCAAGAGACCCAGTACTTC. Amino acids: CASSLAGGTIRQETQYF.

This chain's CDR3 is CASSVLAGGNTGELFF. Here the CDR3 DNA reads TGTGCCAGCAGCGTACTAGCGGGAGGGAACACCGGGGAGCTGTTTTTT. The chain couples TRBV9 to TRBJ2-2; 11 bases are a match to TRBD2. Trimming removed 1 base from V and 1 base from J; junction bases left unmatched: 0. This CDR3 region has 16 residues. Germline V CDR1 and CDR2: SGDLS, YYNGEE.

The chain is built from TRBV5-4 and TRBJ2-1, with TRBD2 identical over 11 bases. The CDR3 runs to 15 residues. V lost 3 bases to trimming and J lost 3 bases; unmatched junction nucleotides: 2. The germline gives CDR1 SGHNT, CDR2 YYREEE (reference sequence). CDR3 protein: CASSSSGGRYNEQFF. CDR3 nucleotide sequence: TGTGCCAGCAGCTCTAGCGGGGGGCGCTACAATGAGCAGTTCTTC.

This sequence joins TRBV7-6 and TRBJ2-1; 10 nucleotides agree with TRBD2. The J segment lost 7 bases and the V segment lost 5 bases, leaving 17 bases of the junction unmatched. CDR1 and CDR2 (germline): SGHVS, FNYEAQ. This CDR3 is 18 amino acids long. DNA of the CDR3: TGTGCCAGCAGCCCGCCGGAGAGGGCTAGCGGGAGTGGGAATGAGCAGTTCTTC. Amino acids: CASSPPERASGSGNEQFF.

The CDR3 region is CASSGGNGYTF. The DNA of the CDR3 is TGTGCCAGTAGTGGCGGGAATGGCTACACCTTC. The V and J genes are TRBV19 and TRBJ1-2; D is uncertain. Trimming took off 5 bases at V and 6 bases at J, with 7 bases between the two ends. Germline values: CDR1 LNHDA, CDR2 SQIVND (reference sequence). CDR3 length: 11 amino acids.

This clone showed up just once. The chain employs TRBV29-1 and TRBJ1-1; D not certain. Germline assignment: CDR1 SQVTM and CDR2 ANQGSEA. Trimming left V 5 bases short and J 8 bases short, with 12 bases between. There are 11 residues in the CDR3. The CDR3 DNA reads TGCAGCGTTTCCCGGGAACAGGAAGCTTTCTTT. Translation gives CSVSREQEAFF.

The J gene is TRBJ2-3, the V gene TRBV2, with 9 bases fitting TRBD2. The length of the CDR3 is 14 residues. J gave up 8 bases and V 6 bases, and 9 bases lay outside the gene matches. Per the germline V gene, CDR1 is SNHLY and CDR2 is FYNNEI. The CDR3 loop is CASRWRGGTPTQYF. CDR3 DNA sequence: TGTGCCAGCAGATGGCGGGGGGGGACCCCTACGCAGTATTTT.

The chain joins TRBV29-1 to TRBJ2-7, with 12 bases aligning to TRBD2. The CDR3 extends over 16 amino acids. CDR1 is SQVTM, CDR2 ANQGSEA, per germline. The trim removed 0 bases at V and 0 bases at J, leaving 3 bases unmatched. The CDR3 region is CSVEDATSGSSYEQYF. The CDR3 nucleotides are TGCAGCGTTGAAGATGCGACTAGCGGGAGCTCCTACGAGCAGTACTTC.

V usage is TRBV5-6 and J usage is TRBJ1-1; D gene ambiguous. The CDR3 consists of 14 residues. Germline CDR1 reads SGHDT; CDR2 reads YYEEEE. Trimming removed 2 bases at V and 1 base at J, with 9 bases between. In nucleotides, the CDR3 is TGTGCCAGCAGCTTCGGACTCCCGAACACTGAAGCTTTCTTT. It specifies CASSFGLPNTEAFF.

This clone was picked up a small number of times. The V and J genes are TRBV29-1 and TRBJ1-1; 8 nucleotides match TRBD1. The CDR3 sequence is 11 residues long. Germline-derived CDR1 and CDR2 are SQVTM and ANQGSEA. The V and J ends lost 7 bases and 11 bases, in that order; junction bases with no gene match: 9. CDR3 region: CSAFRGLGAFF. CDR3 sequence (DNA): TGCAGCGCGTTCAGGGGGCTAGGGGCTTTCTTT.

In its sample, this clone was seen once. V is TRBV7-8 and J is TRBJ1-5; D gene ambiguous. Germline V gives CDR1 SGHVS, CDR2 FQNEAQ. Trimming removed 1 base at V and 0 bases at J, with 4 bases between. The CDR3 is 14 residues long. CDR3 sequence reads: CASSLGYSNQPQHF. DNA of the CDR3: TGTGCCAGCAGCTTAGGCTATAGCAATCAGCCCCAGCATTTT. Full variable domain (rest looked up from reference TRBV7-8 and TRBJ1-5): GAGVSQSPRYKVAKRGQDVALRCDPISGHVSLFWYQQALGQGPEFLTYFQNEAQLDKSGLPSDRFFAERPEGSVSTLKIQRTQQEDSAVYLCASSLGYSNQPQHFGDGTRLSIL.

This clone was seen more than once but under ten times. The chain combines TRBV18 with TRBJ2-5, with D unresolved. The V gene lost 2 bases and the J gene lost 4 bases, with 5 bases spanning the gap. This CDR3 region has 12 residues. Germline V gene data show CDR1 as KGHSH and CDR2 as LQKENI. The CDR3 bases are TGTGCCAGCTCACCAAACCGAGAGACCCAGTACTTC. Protein: CASSPNRETQYF. Full variable domain (missing parts from reference TRBV18 and TRBJ2-5): NAGVMQNPRHLVRRRGQEARLRCSPMKGHSHVYWYRQLPEEGLKFMVYLQKENIIDESGMPKERFSAEFPKEGPSILRIQQVVRGDSAAYFCASSPNRETQYFGPGTRLLVL.